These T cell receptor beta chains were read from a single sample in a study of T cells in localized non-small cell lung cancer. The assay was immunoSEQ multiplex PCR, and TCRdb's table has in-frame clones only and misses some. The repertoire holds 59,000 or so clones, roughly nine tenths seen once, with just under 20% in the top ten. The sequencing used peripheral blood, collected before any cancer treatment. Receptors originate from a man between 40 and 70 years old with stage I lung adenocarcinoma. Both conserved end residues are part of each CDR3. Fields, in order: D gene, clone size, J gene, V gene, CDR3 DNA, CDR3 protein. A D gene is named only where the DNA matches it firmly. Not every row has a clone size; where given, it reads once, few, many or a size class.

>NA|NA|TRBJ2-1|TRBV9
TGTGCCAGCAGCCCACAGCGGAGCTCCTACAATGAGCAGTTCTTC
CASSPQRSSYNEQFF
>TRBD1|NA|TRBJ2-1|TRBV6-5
TGTGCCAGCAGTGGACAGGGTGGTAATGAGCAGTTCTTC
CASSGQGGNEQFF
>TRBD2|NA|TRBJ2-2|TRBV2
TGTGCCAGCAGGGGAGCGGGAGGTGTCGGGGAGCTGTTTTTT
CASRGAGGVGELFF
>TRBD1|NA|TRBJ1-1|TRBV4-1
TGCGCCAGCAGCCAGGGAGCCACAGGGGAGTGGACTGAAGCTTTCTTT
CASSQGATGEWTEAFF
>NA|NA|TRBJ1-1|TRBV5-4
TGTGCCAGCAGCCCCGGGGGTTCCACTGAAGCTTTCTTT
CASSPGGSTEAFF
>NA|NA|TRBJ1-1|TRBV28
TGTGCCAGCAGTGACAGCCTGGGGGCGAACACTGAAGCTTTCTTT
CASSDSLGANTEAFF
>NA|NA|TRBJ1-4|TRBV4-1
TGCGCCAGCAGCCAAGGGGGGGCAACTAATGAAAAACTGTTTTTT
CASSQGGATNEKLFF
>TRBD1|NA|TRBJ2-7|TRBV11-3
TGTGCCAGCAGCTTAGGCGCAACAGGGGCCTACGAGCAGTACTTC
CASSLGATGAYEQYF
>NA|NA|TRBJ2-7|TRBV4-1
TGCGCCAGCAGCCCGGGGGAGTGGCGGGGCGCCTACGAGCAGTACTTC
CASSPGEWRGAYEQYF
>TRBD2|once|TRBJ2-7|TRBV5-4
TGTGCCAGCAGCAACCCTAGCGGGAGCTCCTACGAGCAGTACTTC
CASSNPSGSSYEQYF
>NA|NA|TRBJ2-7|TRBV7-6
TGTGCCAGCAGCTTAGCCCCTTCCCCCCGGGCGGGCTCCTACGAGCAGTACTTC
CASSLAPSPRAGSYEQYF
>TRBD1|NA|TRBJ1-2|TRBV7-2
TGTGCCAGCAGCTTAGACGGGACAGGCTATGGCTACACCTTC
CASSLDGTGYGYTF
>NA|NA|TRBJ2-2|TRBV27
TGTGCCAGCGGTGGACTATGGAGCACCGGGGAGCTGTTTTTT
CASGGLWSTGELFF
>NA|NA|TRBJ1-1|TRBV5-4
TGTGCCAGCAGCCCAAAAGGGGGGGCAGGTTACACTGAAGCTTTCTTT
CASSPKGGAGYTEAFF
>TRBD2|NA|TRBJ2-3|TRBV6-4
TGTGCCAGCAGTGAAGAACTAGCGGGATCAGATACGCAGTATTTT
CASSEELAGSDTQYF
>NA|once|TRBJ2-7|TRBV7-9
TGTGCCAGCAGCCCTGAGTGGGGCGAATACGAGCAGTACTTC
CASSPEWGEYEQYF
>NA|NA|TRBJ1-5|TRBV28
TGTGCCAGCAGTTTATGGGGACTCACAGATAGCAATCAGCCCCAGCATTTT
CASSLWGLTDSNQPQHF
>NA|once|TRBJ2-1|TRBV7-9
TGTGCCAGCAGCCGGGGTTTAGGCTACAATGAGCAGTTCTTC
CASSRGLGYNEQFF
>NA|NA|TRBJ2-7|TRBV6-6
TGTGCCAGCAGGGCCGGGATTCCCAAGGTAGGCGAGCAGTACTTC
CASRAGIPKVGEQYF
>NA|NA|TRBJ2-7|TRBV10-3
TGTGCCATCAGTGCCCCGGGGAACCCCTACGAGCAGTACTTC
CAISAPGNPYEQYF
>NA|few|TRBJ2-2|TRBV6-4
TGTGCCAGCAGTGAGGACACCGGGGAGCTGTTTTTT
CASSEDTGELFF
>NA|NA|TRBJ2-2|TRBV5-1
TGCGCCAGCACCCGACAGGAATTAGGGGAGCTGTTTTTT
CASTRQELGELFF
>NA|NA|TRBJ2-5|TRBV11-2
TGTGCCAGCAGCTTACTAGAGACCCAGTACTTC
CASSLLETQYF
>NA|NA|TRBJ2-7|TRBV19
TGTGCCTTTCGTCGGGTCCGGACAGCTTCCTACGAGCAGTACTTC
CAFRRVRTASYEQYF
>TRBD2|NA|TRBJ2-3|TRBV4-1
TGCGCCAGCAGCCAAGCGCCTCAGGTTACTAGCGGGAGGACAGATACGCAGTATTTT
CASSQAPQVTSGRTDTQYF
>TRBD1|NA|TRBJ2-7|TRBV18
TGTGCCAGCTCACAATGGGACAGTTGGAAGTACGAGCAGTACTTC
CASSQWDSWKYEQYF
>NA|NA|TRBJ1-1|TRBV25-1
TGTGCCAGCAGTGAACAGGGAGGGACTGAAGCTTTCTTT
CASSEQGGTEAFF
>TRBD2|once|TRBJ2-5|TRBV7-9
TGTGCCAGCAGCGTACCGACTAGCGGGGGGGGTACCCAGTACTTC
CASSVPTSGGGTQYF
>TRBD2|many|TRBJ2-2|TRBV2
TGTGCCAGCAGTCCGGGACTAGTCGCTCCCGGGGAGCTGTTTTTT
CASSPGLVAPGELFF
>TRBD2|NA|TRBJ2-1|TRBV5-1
TGCGCCAGCAGCCAACTACCGGAGACTAGCGGGAGTCGTTTGGCGCAGTTCTTC
CASSQLPETSGSRLAQFF